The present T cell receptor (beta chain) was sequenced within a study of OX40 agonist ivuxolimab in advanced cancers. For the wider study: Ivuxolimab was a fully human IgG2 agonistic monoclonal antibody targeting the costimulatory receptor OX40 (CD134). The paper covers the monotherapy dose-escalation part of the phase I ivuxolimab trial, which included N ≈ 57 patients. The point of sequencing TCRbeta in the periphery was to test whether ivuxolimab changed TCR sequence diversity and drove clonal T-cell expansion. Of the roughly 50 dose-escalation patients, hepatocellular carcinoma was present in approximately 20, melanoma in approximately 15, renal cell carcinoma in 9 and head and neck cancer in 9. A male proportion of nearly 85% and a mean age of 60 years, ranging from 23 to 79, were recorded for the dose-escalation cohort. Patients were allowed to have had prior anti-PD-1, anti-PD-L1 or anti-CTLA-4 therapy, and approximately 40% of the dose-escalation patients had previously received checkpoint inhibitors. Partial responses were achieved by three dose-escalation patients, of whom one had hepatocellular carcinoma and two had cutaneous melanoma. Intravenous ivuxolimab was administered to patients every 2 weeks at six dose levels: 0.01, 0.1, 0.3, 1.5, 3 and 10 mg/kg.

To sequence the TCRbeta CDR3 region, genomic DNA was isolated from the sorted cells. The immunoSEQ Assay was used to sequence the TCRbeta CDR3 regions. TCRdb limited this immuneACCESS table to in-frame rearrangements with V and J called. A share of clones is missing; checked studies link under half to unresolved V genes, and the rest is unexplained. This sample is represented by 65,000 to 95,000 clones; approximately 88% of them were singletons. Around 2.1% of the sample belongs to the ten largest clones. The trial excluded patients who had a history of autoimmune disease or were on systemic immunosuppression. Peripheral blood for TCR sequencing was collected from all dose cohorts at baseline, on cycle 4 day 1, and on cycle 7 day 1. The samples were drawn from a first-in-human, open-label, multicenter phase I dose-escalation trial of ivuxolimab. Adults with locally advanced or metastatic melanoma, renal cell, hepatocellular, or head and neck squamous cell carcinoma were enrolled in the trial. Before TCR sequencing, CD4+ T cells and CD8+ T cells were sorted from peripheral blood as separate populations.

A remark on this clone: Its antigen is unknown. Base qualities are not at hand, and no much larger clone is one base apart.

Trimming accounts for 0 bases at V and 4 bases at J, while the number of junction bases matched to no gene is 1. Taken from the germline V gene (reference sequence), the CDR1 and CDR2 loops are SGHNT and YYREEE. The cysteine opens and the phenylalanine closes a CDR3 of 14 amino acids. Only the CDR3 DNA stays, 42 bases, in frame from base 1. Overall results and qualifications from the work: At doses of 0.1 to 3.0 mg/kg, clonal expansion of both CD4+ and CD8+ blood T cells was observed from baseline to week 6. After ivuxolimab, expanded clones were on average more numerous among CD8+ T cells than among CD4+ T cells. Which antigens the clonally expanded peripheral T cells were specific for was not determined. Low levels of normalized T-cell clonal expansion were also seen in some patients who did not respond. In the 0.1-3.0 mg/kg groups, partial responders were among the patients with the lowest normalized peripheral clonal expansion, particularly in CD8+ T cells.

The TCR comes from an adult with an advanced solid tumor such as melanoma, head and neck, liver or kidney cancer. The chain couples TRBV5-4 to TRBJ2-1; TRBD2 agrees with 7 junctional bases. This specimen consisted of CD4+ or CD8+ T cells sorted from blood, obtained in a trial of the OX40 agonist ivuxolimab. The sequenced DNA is TGTGCCAGCAGCTTGGGACTAGCTTACAATGAGCAGTTCTTC. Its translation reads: CASSLGLAYNEQFF.